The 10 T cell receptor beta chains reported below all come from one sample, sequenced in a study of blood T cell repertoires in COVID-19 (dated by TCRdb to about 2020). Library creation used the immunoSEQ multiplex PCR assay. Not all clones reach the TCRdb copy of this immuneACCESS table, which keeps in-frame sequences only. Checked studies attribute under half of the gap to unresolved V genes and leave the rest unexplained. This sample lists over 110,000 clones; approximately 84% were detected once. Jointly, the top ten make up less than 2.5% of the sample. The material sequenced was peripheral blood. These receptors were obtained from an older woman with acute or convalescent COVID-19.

CDR3 coding DNA: TGTGCCAGCAGCTCCTCTCCAGACAGGGGGTTTGAAGCTTTCTTT. Protein sequence: CASSSSPDRGFEAFF. V gene TRBV13 combines with J gene TRBJ1-1; 9 nucleotides align to TRBD1. Germline lookup yields CDR1 PRHDT and CDR2 FYEKMQ (reference sequence). Unmatched junction bases numbered 10, after V lost 4 bases and J lost 7 bases. The CDR3 runs to 15 residues. Full variable domain (remainder filled in from reference TRBV13 and TRBJ1-1): AAGVIQSPRHLIKEKRETATLKCYPIPRHDTVYWYQQGPGQDPQFLISFYEKMQSDKGSIPDRFSAQQFSDYHSELNMSSLELGDSALYFCASSSSPDRGFEAFFGQGTRLTVV.

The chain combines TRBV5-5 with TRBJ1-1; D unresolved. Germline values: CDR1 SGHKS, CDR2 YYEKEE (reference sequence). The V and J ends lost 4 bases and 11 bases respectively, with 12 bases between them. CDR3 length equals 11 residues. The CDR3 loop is CASSPGRRAFF. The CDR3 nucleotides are TGTGCCAGCAGCCCAGGTAGAAGGGCTTTCTTT.

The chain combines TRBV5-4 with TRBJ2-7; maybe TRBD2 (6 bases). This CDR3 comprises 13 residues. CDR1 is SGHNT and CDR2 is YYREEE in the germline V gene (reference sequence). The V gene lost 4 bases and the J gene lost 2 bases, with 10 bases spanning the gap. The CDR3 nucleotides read TGTGCCAGCAGCCGGGGGTCCCCCTACGAGCAGTACTTC. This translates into CASSRGSPYEQYF.

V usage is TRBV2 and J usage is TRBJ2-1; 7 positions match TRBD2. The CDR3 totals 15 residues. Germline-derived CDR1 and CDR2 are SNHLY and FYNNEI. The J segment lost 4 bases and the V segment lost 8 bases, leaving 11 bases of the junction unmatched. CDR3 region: CASRWRERAYNEQFF. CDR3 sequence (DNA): TGTGCCAGCCGTTGGCGGGAGAGGGCTTACAATGAGCAGTTCTTC.

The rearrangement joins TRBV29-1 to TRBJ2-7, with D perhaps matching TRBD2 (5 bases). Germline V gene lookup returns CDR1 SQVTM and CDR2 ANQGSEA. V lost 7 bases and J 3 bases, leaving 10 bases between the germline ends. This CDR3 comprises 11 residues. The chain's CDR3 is CSGVRGYEQYF. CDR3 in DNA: TGCAGCGGCGTACGGGGCTACGAGCAGTACTTC.

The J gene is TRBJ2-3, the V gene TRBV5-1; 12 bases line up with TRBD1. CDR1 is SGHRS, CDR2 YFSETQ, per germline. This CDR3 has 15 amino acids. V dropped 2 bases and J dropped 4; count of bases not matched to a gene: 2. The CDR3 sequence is CASSFGTGGADTQYF. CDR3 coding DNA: TGCGCCAGCAGCTTCGGGACAGGGGGCGCAGATACGCAGTATTTT.

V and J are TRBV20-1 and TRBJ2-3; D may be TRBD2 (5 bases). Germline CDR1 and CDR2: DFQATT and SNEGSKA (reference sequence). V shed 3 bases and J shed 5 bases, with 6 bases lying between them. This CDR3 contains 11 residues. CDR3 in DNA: TGCAGTGCTAGTCGGGGAGATACGCAGTATTTT. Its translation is CSASRGDTQYF.

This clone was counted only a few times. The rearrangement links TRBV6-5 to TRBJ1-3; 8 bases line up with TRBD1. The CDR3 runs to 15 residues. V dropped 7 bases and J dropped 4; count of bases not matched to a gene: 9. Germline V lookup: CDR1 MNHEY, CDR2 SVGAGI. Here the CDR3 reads CASIVLRGLGNTIYF. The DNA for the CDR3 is TGTGCCAGCATAGTGCTCAGGGGGCTCGGAAACACCATATATTTT.

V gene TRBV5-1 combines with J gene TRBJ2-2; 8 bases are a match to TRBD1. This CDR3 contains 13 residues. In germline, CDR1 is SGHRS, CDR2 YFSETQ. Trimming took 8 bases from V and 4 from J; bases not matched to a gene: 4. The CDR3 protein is CASLDRVTGELFF. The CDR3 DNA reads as TGCGCCAGTCTGGACAGGGTCACCGGGGAGCTGTTTTTT.

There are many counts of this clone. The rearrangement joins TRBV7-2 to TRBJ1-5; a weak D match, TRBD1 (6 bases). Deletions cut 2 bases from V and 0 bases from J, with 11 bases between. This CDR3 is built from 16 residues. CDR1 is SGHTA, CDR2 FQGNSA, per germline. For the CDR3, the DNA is TGTGCCAGCAGCTTAAGGGCAGGGGCTAGCAATCAGCCCCAGCATTTT. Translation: CASSLRAGASNQPQHF.